These 29 T cell receptor beta chains share one sample of origin, sequenced in a study of blood T cell repertoires in COVID-19. TCRdb's table, derived via immunoSEQ multiplex PCR, lists solely in-frame clones and lacks some. This table has 170,000 or so clones, just under 80% appearing once. The sequencing input was peripheral blood. Every receptor here comes from a man between 65 and 85 years old with active or convalescent COVID-19.

J is TRBJ1-1 and V is TRBV15; 7 bases line up with TRBD1. CDR1 is LNHNV and CDR2 is YYDKDF in the germline V gene (reference sequence). V was clipped by 3 bases and J by 1 base; unmatched bases: 8. The CDR3 sequence is 16 residues long. Written as DNA, the CDR3 is TGTGCCACCAGCAGGTTCTACGACAGGGCGAACACTGAAGCTTTCTTT. It yields the protein CATSRFYDRANTEAFF. Complete variable domain (other parts from reference TRBV15 and TRBJ1-1): DAMVIQNPRYQVTQFGKPVTLSCSQTLNHNVMYWYQQKSSQAPKLLFHYYDKDFNNEADTPDNFQSRRPNTSFCFLDIRSPGLGDTAMYLCATSRFYDRANTEAFFGQGTRLTVV.

The rearrangement links TRBV27 to TRBJ1-5; D not resolved. Trimming removed 2 bases from V and 3 bases from J, with 11 bases in between. This CDR3 has 15 residues. Germline lookup yields CDR1 MNHEY and CDR2 SMNVEV (reference sequence). The chain's CDR3 is CASSLSRGLNQPQHF. The CDR3 DNA sequence: TGTGCCAGCAGTTTAAGTAGAGGGCTCAATCAGCCCCAGCATTTT.

This rearrangement joins TRBV11-3 to TRBJ2-4; possible D gene TRBD1, 6 bases. V lost 5 bases and J 9 bases, leaving 26 bases between the germline ends. This CDR3 region has 17 residues. CDR1 and CDR2 from the germline V gene are SGHNT and YENEEA. CDR3 nucleotides: TGTGCCAGCAGCCGAACCCCAGGGGCGCTTCAGCTCGGCATTCAGTACTTC. Residues: CASSRTPGALQLGIQYF.

This clone was seen once. The V gene is TRBV3-1 (or the pseudogene TRBV3-2), the J gene TRBJ2-5; D remains ambiguous. The V and J ends lost 6 bases and 5 bases respectively, with 16 bases between them. Germline loops: CDR1 LGHDT, CDR2 YNNKEL (reference sequence). The CDR3 length is 14 residues. CDR3 amino acids: CASSPASVLETQYF. CDR3 DNA: TGTGCCAGCAGTCCTGCGTCGGTCCTGGAGACCCAGTACTTC.

This chain uses TRBV27 with TRBJ2-3, with 8 bases identical to TRBD1. This CDR3 comprises 13 residues. Trimming at V came to 8 bases and at J to 4 bases, leaving 5 bases not matched to a gene. Per germline, CDR1 MNHEY and CDR2 SMNVEV (reference sequence). This chain's CDR3 is CASRDRSPDTQYF. In DNA, the CDR3 is TGTGCCAGCCGGGACAGGAGCCCAGATACGCAGTATTTT.

This clone appeared a single time. The chain recombines TRBV29-1 with TRBJ1-1; 9 bases agree with TRBD1. CDR1 is SQVTM and CDR2 is ANQGSEA in the germline V gene. The CDR3 spans 13 residues. After removal of 6 bases from V and 1 base from J, the junction contained 3 bases not matched to a gene. CDR3 region: CSVHRGPNTEAFF. The DNA for the CDR3 is TGCAGCGTCCACAGGGGGCCGAACACTGAAGCTTTCTTT.

V is TRBV25-1 and J is TRBJ1-1; D is unclear. V gave up 1 base and J gave up 3 bases, with 9 bases separating them. Germline CDR1 is MGHDK and CDR2 is SYGVNS. The CDR3 is 14 residues long. The CDR3, as DNA: TGTGCCAGCAGTGAATCCAACAGACACACTGAAGCTTTCTTT. Its translation: CASSESNRHTEAFF.

The chain employs TRBV30 and TRBJ1-4; possible D gene TRBD1, 6 bases. The CDR3 runs to 13 residues. The germline gives CDR1 GTSNPN, CDR2 SVGIG (reference sequence). V lost 4 bases and J lost 8, with 14 bases in between. The CDR3 is CAWTGQSGEKLFF. CDR3 DNA: TGTGCCTGGACTGGACAGTCGGGAGAAAAACTGTTTTTT.

The chain joins TRBV18 to TRBJ1-2; 7 bases match TRBD1. Germline values: CDR1 KGHSH, CDR2 LQKENI. The CDR3 consists of 17 residues. Trimming cost V 4 bases and J 8 bases; bases outside gene matches: 19. CDR3 sequence: CASSQDRAYSMIGGYTF. DNA for the CDR3: TGTGCCAGCTCACAAGACAGGGCGTATTCTATGATCGGCGGCTACACCTTC.

The chain has TRBV6-6 and TRBJ1-5; 8 bases fit TRBD1. The germline V gene encodes CDR1 MNHNY and CDR2 SVGAGI (reference sequence). With V trimmed by 0 bases and J by 8 bases, 6 bases remained unmatched. The CDR3 has 15 amino acids. The CDR3 is CASSYSQDRVKPQHF. The CDR3 DNA is TGTGCCAGCAGTTACTCTCAGGACAGGGTGAAGCCCCAGCATTTT.

The rearrangement uses TRBV19 and TRBJ2-1; maybe TRBD2 (6 bases). Germline CDR1 LNHDA, CDR2 SQIVND (reference sequence). The CDR3 contains 15 residues. V was cut by 4 bases and J by 6 bases, with 16 bases left in between. In nucleotides, the CDR3 is TGTGCCAGTAGTAAGGAGGGAGCGAGTCTCAATGAGCAGTTCTTC. It yields the protein CASSKEGASLNEQFF. The whole variable domain, remainder taken from reference TRBV19 and TRBJ2-1, is DGGITQSPKYLFRKEGQNVTLSCEQNLNHDAMYWYRQDPGQGLRLIYYSQIVNDFQKGDIAEGYSVSREKKESFPLTVTSAQKNPTAFYLCASSKEGASLNEQFFGPGTRLTVL.

The chain links TRBV7-9 to TRBJ2-1, with TRBD2 matching over 9 bases. Germline V gene data show CDR1 as SEHNR and CDR2 as FQNEAQ (reference sequence). The V segment lost 5 bases and the J segment 9 bases; nucleotides outside the gene matches: 8. The CDR3 contains 14 residues. The CDR3 DNA sequence: TGTGCCAGCAGCCCGGGACTAGCCCTCTTTGAGCAGTTCTTC. The encoded protein is CASSPGLALFEQFF.

The chain is built from TRBV24-1 and TRBJ2-2, with TRBD2 matching 11 bases. The germline V gene has CDR1 KGHDR and CDR2 SFDVKD. J gave up 6 bases and V 6 bases, and 5 bases lay outside the gene matches. CDR3 length: 15 residues. CDR3 sequence reads: CATSHPGLAAGELFF. Written as DNA, the CDR3 is TGTGCCACCAGTCACCCGGGACTAGCGGCCGGGGAGCTGTTTTTT.

The rearrangement links TRBV6-5 to TRBJ1-2; 7 bases are a match to TRBD1. The germline CDR1 and CDR2 sequences are MNHEY and SVGAGI. Trimming at V came to 0 bases and at J to 7 bases, leaving 5 bases not matched to a gene. This CDR3 contains 14 residues. The CDR3 loop reads CASSYSNRGGGYTF. The CDR3 DNA reads as TGTGCCAGCAGTTACTCGAACAGGGGAGGTGGCTACACCTTC.

The rearrangement uses TRBV9 and TRBJ2-1; D is uncertain. With 0 bases removed from V and 0 bases from J, the gap between germline ends came to 7 bases. CDR3 length: 15 amino acids. Germline lookup yields CDR1 SGDLS and CDR2 YYNGEE. CDR3 in DNA: TGTGCCAGCAGCGTAGAACAGTACTCCTACAATGAGCAGTTCTTC. This gives the protein CASSVEQYSYNEQFF.

The chain combines TRBV18 with TRBJ1-1, with D uncertain. This CDR3 comprises 15 residues. Germline CDR1 reads KGHSH; CDR2 reads LQKENI. The V end was cut by 1 base, the J end by 5 bases, with 14 bases between. DNA of the CDR3: TGTGCCAGCTCACCACGGGAGGGATTAGGAACTGAAGCTTTCTTT. This codes for CASSPREGLGTEAFF.

J is TRBJ1-5 and V is TRBV5-4; no clear D gene. V was pared by 0 bases and J by 5 bases, with 6 bases between. Germline CDR1 is SGHNT and CDR2 is YYREEE (reference sequence). The length of the CDR3 is 13 residues. This CDR3 is CASSLEPDQPQHF. The CDR3 DNA reads TGTGCCAGCAGCTTGGAACCAGATCAGCCCCAGCATTTT.

This clone showed up just once. The chain uses TRBV6-2 or TRBV6-3 and TRBJ2-6; a possible D gene is TRBD2 (5 bases). Germline CDR1 MNHEY, CDR2 SVGEGT. With 4 bases removed from V and 0 bases from J, the gap between germline ends came to 19 bases. The CDR3 is 19 amino acids. The CDR3 loop reads CASSFDPRATSSGANVLTF. The CDR3 coding sequence is TGTGCCAGCAGTTTCGATCCCCGCGCAACTAGCTCTGGGGCCAACGTCCTGACTTTC.

V usage is TRBV3-1 (or the pseudogene TRBV3-2) and J usage is TRBJ1-6; TRBD1 might be the D (6 bases). CDR1 and CDR2 from the germline V gene are LGHDT and YNNKEL (reference sequence). The CDR3 runs 17 residues. With 0 bases removed from V and 4 bases from J, the gap between germline ends came to 13 bases. CDR3 sequence (DNA): TGTGCCAGCAGCCAAGATCCCGGACAGCCGTATAATTCACCCCTCCACTTT. This translates into CASSQDPGQPYNSPLHF.

The chain has TRBV5-1 and TRBJ2-3; no definite D call. The V and J ends lost 6 bases and 2 bases respectively, with 7 bases between them. This CDR3 is built from 12 residues. Germline V gene data show CDR1 as SGHRS and CDR2 as YFSETQ. The CDR3 loop reads CASNSNTDTQYF. The CDR3, as DNA: TGCGCCAGCAACAGCAACACAGATACGCAGTATTTT.

This chain uses TRBV12-3 or TRBV12-4 with TRBJ1-1; the D gene is possibly TRBD1 (5 bases). The CDR3 covers 13 residues. Trimming removed 7 bases at V and 11 bases at J, with 20 bases between. The CDR3 DNA reads as TGTGCCAGCACTATGGGGTGGGGGGACTCGGCTTTCTTT. It translates to CASTMGWGDSAFF.

The chain employs TRBV12-3 or TRBV12-4 and TRBJ2-3; D might be TRBD1 (5 bases). CDR3 length: 13 residues. V shed 6 bases and J shed 0 bases, with 7 bases lying between them. The CDR3 loop is CASRQASTDTQYF. As DNA, the CDR3 is TGTGCCAGCAGACAGGCTAGCACAGATACGCAGTATTTT.

This chain uses TRBV7-3 with TRBJ2-1; perhaps TRBD2 as D (6 bases). Trimming removed 5 bases from V and 5 bases from J, with 13 bases in between. This CDR3 is built from 14 residues. In germline, CDR1 is SGHTA, CDR2 FQGTGA. The DNA of the CDR3 is TGTGCCAGCAGCATTTACGGGACTCACAATGAGCAGTTCTTC. It codes for CASSIYGTHNEQFF.

In DNA form, the CDR3 reads TGTGCCAGTAGCGCGACAGGGCTGAGGGCTGAAGCTTTCTTT. Protein sequence: CASSATGLRAEAFF. The J gene is TRBJ1-1, the V gene TRBV19, with 7 bases identical to TRBD1. This CDR3 region has 14 residues. The germline CDR1 and CDR2 sequences are LNHDA and SQIVND (reference sequence). V was pared by 6 bases and J by 6 bases, with 10 bases of the junction left unmatched.

The V and J genes are TRBV18 and TRBJ2-3, with TRBD1 matching over 7 bases. The germline V gene has CDR1 KGHSH and CDR2 LQKENI. The J segment lost 3 bases and the V segment lost 3 bases, leaving 0 bases of the junction unmatched. This CDR3 is built from 13 residues. The CDR3 coding sequence is TGTGCCAGCTCACCGGGACAGACAGATACGCAGTATTTT. Encoded protein: CASSPGQTDTQYF.

J is TRBJ2-2 and V is TRBV18, with 7 bases aligning to TRBD2. The CDR3 has 16 residues. CDR1 is KGHSH, CDR2 LQKENI, per germline. Losses at the gene ends were 0 bases for V and 0 bases for J; bases not matched to a gene: 1. The CDR3 protein is CASSPPSGPNTGELFF. CDR3 nucleotides: TGTGCCAGCTCACCACCTAGCGGGCCGAACACCGGGGAGCTGTTTTTT.

This chain links TRBV3-1 (or the pseudogene TRBV3-2) with TRBJ2-3; D is uncertain. Germline V gene sequence: CDR1 LGHDT, CDR2 YNNKEL (reference sequence). V was trimmed by 1 base and J by 7 bases, leaving 9 bases between them. The CDR3 loop spans 13 amino acids. The DNA of the CDR3 is TGTGCCAGCAGCCAAGGAAGCCTGAATACGCAGTATTTT. Its protein product is CASSQGSLNTQYF.

The chain recombines TRBV15 with TRBJ1-2, with D tentatively TRBD1 (6 bases). Trimming removed 3 bases from V and 1 base from J, with 6 bases in between. CDR1 is LNHNV and CDR2 is YYDKDF in the germline V gene (reference sequence). The CDR3 is 13 residues long. The CDR3 loop reads CATSRDSNYGYTF. CDR3 bases: TGTGCCACCAGCAGGGACAGTAACTATGGCTACACCTTC.

The rearrangement joins TRBV9 to TRBJ1-2, with D uncertain. CDR3 size: 14 residues. The ends were cut back, 2 bases at V and 0 bases at J, with 8 bases in the middle. CDR1 is SGDLS, CDR2 YYNGEE, per germline. The CDR3 DNA is TGTGCCAGCAGCGTCAACAGTGCTAACTATGGCTACACCTTC. It encodes CASSVNSANYGYTF.